One and the same sample provided the 20 T cell receptor beta chains below, sequenced in a study of blood T cell repertoires in COVID-19. Here immunoSEQ multiplex PCR was the method, and the copy in TCRdb shows in-frame clones only, minus some. The table includes about 350,000 clones, roughly 89% detected once. Sequenced material: peripheral blood. Every receptor here comes from a woman aged 55-70 years with COVID-19, enrolled during active disease.

This chain joins TRBV18 and TRBJ1-2; TRBD1 matches 8 bases. The germline CDR1 and CDR2 sequences are KGHSH and LQKENI. V was pared by 3 bases and J by 8 bases, with 8 bases of the junction left unmatched. CDR3 length: 14 amino acids. Here the CDR3 DNA reads TGTGCCAGCTCACCCCTGGACAGGGATAAGGGCTACACCTTC. It codes for CASSPLDRDKGYTF.

The V call is TRBV27, the J call TRBJ2-1, with 10 bases fitting TRBD2. From germline, CDR1 is MNHEY and CDR2 SMNVEV (reference sequence). This CDR3 is built from 16 residues. Trimming cost V 6 bases and J 5 bases; bases outside gene matches: 10. CDR3 sequence: CASRPIGAGGNNEQFF. The CDR3 nucleotides are TGTGCCAGCAGACCCATCGGAGCGGGGGGGAACAATGAGCAGTTCTTC.

The chain employs TRBV10-1 and TRBJ2-1; tentative D call: TRBD2 (7 bases). The CDR3 runs to 15 residues. V lost 3 bases to trimming and J lost 8 bases, with 17 bases between them. Germline V gene lookup returns CDR1 WNHNN and CDR2 SYGVQD (reference sequence). CDR3 region: CASSDWRGGTHEQFF. The CDR3 nucleotides are TGCGCCAGCAGTGATTGGAGGGGGGGCACCCATGAGCAGTTCTTC.

The chain uses TRBV3-1 (or the pseudogene TRBV3-2) and TRBJ2-1; 10 bases align to TRBD2. With V trimmed by 2 bases and J by 6 bases, 7 bases remained unmatched. The germline V gene has CDR1 LGHDT and CDR2 YNNKEL (reference sequence). The CDR3 totals 16 residues. CDR3 sequence reads: CASSQMLAGVGNEQFF. The DNA for the CDR3 is TGTGCCAGCAGCCAAATGCTAGCGGGGGTGGGCAATGAGCAGTTCTTC.

The chain is built from TRBV7-9 and TRBJ1-6, with 8 positions matching TRBD1. Trimming at V came to 5 bases and at J to 0 bases, leaving 12 bases not matched to a gene. The CDR3 runs 19 residues. Looked up from germline, CDR1 is SEHNR and CDR2 is FQNEAQ (reference sequence). The CDR3 spells CASSTDRDSFLSYNSPLHF. CDR3 coding DNA: TGTGCCAGCAGCACGGACAGGGACTCGTTCCTCTCCTATAATTCACCCCTCCACTTT. Variable domain in full (rest from reference TRBV7-9 and TRBJ1-6): DTGVSQNPRHKITKRGQNVTFRCDPISEHNRLYWYRQTLGQGPEFLTYFQNEAQLEKSRLLSDRFSAERPKGSFSTLEIQRTEQGDSAMYLCASSTDRDSFLSYNSPLHFGNGTRLTVT.

The chain recombines TRBV3-1 (or the pseudogene TRBV3-2) with TRBJ1-2, with TRBD1 matching over 9 bases. This CDR3 spans 18 amino acids. Germline V gives CDR1 LGHDT, CDR2 YNNKEL (reference sequence). The junction had 14 bases not matched to a gene; V was cut back by 1 base and J by 5 bases. The CDR3 bases are TGTGCCAGCAGCCAAGGAAGGGGGACAGGGTATAAGGATTATGGCTACACCTTC. Protein product: CASSQGRGTGYKDYGYTF.

The chain has TRBV19 and TRBJ1-6; TRBD1 is a possible D gene (5 bases). CDR1 is LNHDA and CDR2 is SQIVND in the germline V gene (reference sequence). V was pared by 10 bases and J by 6 bases, with 22 bases between. This CDR3 is built from 16 residues. This CDR3 is CATRPGLVPINSPLHF. CDR3 sequence (DNA): TGTGCCACAAGACCAGGGCTAGTTCCCATTAATTCACCCCTCCACTTT.

V usage is TRBV2 and J usage is TRBJ1-2; D is perhaps TRBD1 (5 bases). Deletions cut 5 bases from V and 3 bases from J, with 13 bases between. Germline CDR1 SNHLY, CDR2 FYNNEI. The CDR3 contains 14 residues. The CDR3 DNA reads TGTGCCAGCAGTAACTACAGGACCCACTATGGCTACACCTTC. Translating it yields CASSNYRTHYGYTF. Using reference TRBV2 and TRBJ1-2 for the parts outside the CDR3, the full variable domain is EPEVTQTPSHQVTQMGQEVILRCVPISNHLYFYWYRQILGQKVEFLVSFYNNEISEKSEIFDDQFSVERPDGSNFTLKIRSTKLEDSAMYFCASSNYRTHYGYTFGSGTRLTVV.

The chain joins TRBV10-3 to TRBJ1-1, with 8 nucleotides matching TRBD1. The CDR3 has 17 amino acids. Germline trimming cut 4 bases from V and 0 bases from J; bases unmatched to any gene: 10. Looked up from germline, CDR1 is ENHRY and CDR2 is SYGVKD. As DNA, the CDR3 is TGTGCCATCAGTGGTTCTCCGGCAGGGGGCATGAACACTGAAGCTTTCTTT. Its protein product is CAISGSPAGGMNTEAFF.

This chain links TRBV29-1 with TRBJ1-1; TRBD1 agrees at 9 bases. J lost 0 bases, V lost 3 bases, and 5 bases had no gene match. This CDR3 region has 15 residues. CDR1 SQVTM and CDR2 ANQGSEA come from the germline V gene. The CDR3 sequence: CSVEGGTGLNTEAFF. In DNA form, the CDR3 reads TGCAGCGTTGAGGGCGGGACAGGGTTGAACACTGAAGCTTTCTTT.

The genes are TRBV9 and TRBJ1-5; 10 bases fit TRBD1. CDR3 length: 15 residues. CDR1 is SGDLS and CDR2 is YYNGEE in the germline V gene. V shed 2 bases, J shed 5 bases, and the junction held 4 bases outside the gene matches. CDR3 bases: TGTGCCAGCAGCGTTACCGGGACAGGGGATCAGCCCCAGCATTTT. Encoded protein: CASSVTGTGDQPQHF. The variable domain in full, completed from reference TRBV9 and TRBJ1-5, reads DSGVTQTPKHLITATGQRVTLRCSPRSGDLSVYWYQQSLDQGLQFLIQYYNGEERAKGNILERFSAQQFPDLHSELNLSSLELGDSALYFCASSVTGTGDQPQHFGDGTRLSIL.

A remark on this clone: The sample carries other DNA sequences with the same CDR3. CDR3 loop: CASSDQGNTEAFF. CDR3 coding DNA: TGTGCCAGCAGTGATCAGGGGAACACTGAAGCTTTCTTT. The V and J genes are TRBV2 and TRBJ1-1, with D possibly being TRBD1 (5 bases). The CDR3 has 13 amino acids. Trimming removed 3 bases at V and 1 base at J, with 6 bases between. Germline values: CDR1 SNHLY, CDR2 FYNNEI. Full variable domain (missing parts from reference TRBV2 and TRBJ1-1): EPEVTQTPSHQVTQMGQEVILRCVPISNHLYFYWYRQILGQKVEFLVSFYNNEISEKSEIFDDQFSVERPDGSNFTLKIRSTKLEDSAMYFCASSDQGNTEAFFGQGTRLTVV.

V and J are TRBV4-1 and TRBJ1-2; D might be TRBD1 (6 bases). V lost 2 bases, J lost 3 bases, and 16 bases lay in between. This CDR3 spans 16 amino acids. The germline gives CDR1 MGHRA, CDR2 YSYEKL. The CDR3 protein is CASSQSAVQGYYGYTF. The CDR3 nucleotides read TGCGCCAGCAGCCAAAGCGCTGTACAGGGATACTATGGCTACACCTTC.

The chain recombines TRBV12-3 or TRBV12-4 with TRBJ1-2; D not resolved. Trimming removed 10 bases at V and 7 bases at J, with 16 bases between. The CDR3 spans 12 residues. The CDR3 sequence: CATFIAPSGYTF. The DNA for the CDR3 is TGTGCCACCTTCATCGCCCCGAGTGGCTACACCTTC.

The chain employs TRBV19 and TRBJ1-2; 7 bases line up with TRBD1. Trimming took 3 bases from V and 5 from J; bases not matched to a gene: 6. Germline V gene lookup returns CDR1 LNHDA and CDR2 SQIVND (reference sequence). This CDR3 spans 14 amino acids. The CDR3 sequence: CASSIRDSVYGYTF. CDR3 sequence (DNA): TGTGCCAGTAGTATCCGGGACAGCGTTTATGGCTACACCTTC.

This clone was seen once. V gene TRBV2 combines with J gene TRBJ1-1; D may be TRBD1 (6 bases). Germline CDR1 is SNHLY and CDR2 is FYNNEI. Trimming left V 6 bases short and J 6 bases short, with 17 bases between. This CDR3 comprises 14 residues. CDR3 in amino acids: CASSTGSRVAEAFF. The CDR3 region has the DNA TGTGCCAGCAGCACAGGGAGTCGAGTCGCTGAAGCTTTCTTT.

This clone was seen a single time. The rearrangement joins TRBV5-6 to TRBJ1-1; no clear D gene. The germline CDR1 and CDR2 sequences are SGHDT and YYEEEE. The V and J ends lost 4 bases and 4 bases respectively, with 20 bases between them. The CDR3 loop spans 16 amino acids. The CDR3 reads CASSPPLDRPSTEAFF. CDR3 DNA sequence: TGTGCCAGCAGCCCCCCTCTCGACCGGCCTAGCACTGAAGCTTTCTTT. Using reference TRBV5-6 and TRBJ1-1 for the parts outside the CDR3, the full variable domain is DAGVTQSPTHLIKTRGQQVTLRCSPKSGHDTVSWYQQALGQGPQFIFQYYEEEERQRGNFPDRFSGHQFPNYSSELNVNALLLGDSALYLCASSPPLDRPSTEAFFGQGTRLTVV.

The J gene is TRBJ1-2, the V gene TRBV27; no clear D gene. Deletions cut 0 bases from V and 4 bases from J, with 21 bases between. The CDR3 runs 18 residues. Germline CDR1 reads MNHEY; CDR2 reads SMNVEV (reference sequence). The CDR3 region is CASSLSPPPIRAGYGYTF. In DNA form, the CDR3 reads TGTGCCAGCAGTTTATCTCCCCCCCCCATCCGGGCGGGCTATGGCTACACCTTC.

V gene TRBV6-2 or TRBV6-3 combines with J gene TRBJ2-4, with 8 bases matching TRBD2. The CDR3 is made up of 14 amino acids. Trimming cost V 6 bases and J 7 bases; bases outside gene matches: 8. Germline V gene lookup returns CDR1 MNHEY and CDR2 SVGEGT. CDR3 in amino acids: CASSPGGTSNIQYF. The CDR3 DNA is TGTGCCAGCAGCCCGGGGGGGACAAGCAACATTCAGTACTTC.

The chain couples TRBV9 to TRBJ2-2, with 8 bases that match TRBD2. V dropped 1 base and J dropped 3; count of bases not matched to a gene: 8. The CDR3 contains 17 residues. The V gene's germline CDR1 is SGDLS and CDR2 YYNGEE. The CDR3 DNA sequence: TGTGCCAGCAGCGTAACTATTAGCGGGGAGCACACCGGGGAGCTGTTTTTT. Translated: CASSVTISGEHTGELFF. Variable domain in full (rest from reference TRBV9 and TRBJ2-2): DSGVTQTPKHLITATGQRVTLRCSPRSGDLSVYWYQQSLDQGLQFLIQYYNGEERAKGNILERFSAQQFPDLHSELNLSSLELGDSALYFCASSVTISGEHTGELFFGEGSRLTVL.